This T cell receptor (beta chain) was obtained from a study of beta chain features in type 1 diabetes. Study findings and constraints: PCR could preferentially amplify shorter templates, alike in patients and controls.

As every portion of the isolated RNA was reverse transcribed, the sequencing read expressed TCRB transcripts. Produced via immunoSEQ multiplex PCR; TCRdb's table is partial and in-frame only. The table records under 350,000 clones, approximately 8% of them present only once. Per germline, CDR1 SGHTA and CDR2 FQGNSA. The CDR3 is 14 amino acids. The J segment lost 12 bases and the V segment lost 5 bases, leaving 13 bases of the junction unmatched. A note on this clone: What it recognizes is unknown.

The source is a woman between 18 and 29 years old in good health. The chain links TRBV7-2 to TRBJ2-1; TRBD1 agrees at 7 bases. Sequences were obtained from central memory CD4+ T cells from blood. CDR3 sequence: CASSIRQGELMQFF. In DNA, the CDR3 is TGTGCCAGCAGCATACGACAGGGCGAACTGATGCAGTTCTTC.